This entry describes one T cell receptor beta chain. The antigen is unknown. Only in-frame clones appear in the TCRdb table, and some are missing; sequencing was by immunoSEQ multiplex PCR. The data show about 51,000 clones, about 77% seen once. The CDR3 has 12 residues. CDR1 and CDR2 from the germline V gene are GTSNPN and SVGIG (reference sequence). Trimming removed 2 bases at V and 7 bases at J, with 11 bases between. The sample belongs to a study of early stage breast cancer tumors. Whole-study context: Average read coverage per sample was roughly 9.3-fold.

Whole-study results and caveats: Tumors had around 2.3-fold higher T cell density than normal breast. Bulk DNA sequencing of unsorted cells missed chain pairing and markers.

The rearrangement uses TRBV30 and TRBJ1-2, with D possibly being TRBD1 (5 bases). The TCR was taken from a person in their forties with breast cancer. Source material: blood. The CDR3 protein is CAWSSMGGGYTF. In DNA, the CDR3 is TGTGCCTGGAGTTCCATGGGGGGTGGCTACACCTTC.